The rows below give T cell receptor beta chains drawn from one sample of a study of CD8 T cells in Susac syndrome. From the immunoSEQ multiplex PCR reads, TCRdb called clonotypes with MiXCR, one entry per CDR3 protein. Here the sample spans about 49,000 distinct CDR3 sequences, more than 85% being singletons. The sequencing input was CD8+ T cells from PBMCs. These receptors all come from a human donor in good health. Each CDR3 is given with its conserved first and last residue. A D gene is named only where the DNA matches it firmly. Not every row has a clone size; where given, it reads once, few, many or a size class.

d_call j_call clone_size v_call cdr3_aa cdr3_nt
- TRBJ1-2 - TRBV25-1 CASSEGGAQYGYTF TGTGCCAGCAGTGAAGGAGGAGCTCAGTATGGCTACACCTTC
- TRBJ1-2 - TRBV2 CATIDQGPNYGYTF TGTGCCACTATCGACCAGGGTCCTAACTATGGCTACACCTTC
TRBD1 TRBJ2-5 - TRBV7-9 CATAGGEGETQYF TGTGCCACTGCAGGGGGCGAAGGGGAGACCCAGTACTTC
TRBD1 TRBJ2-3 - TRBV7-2 CASSFLLGQGWSDTQYF TGTGCCAGCAGCTTCCTTCTCGGACAGGGTTGGTCAGATACGCAGTATTTT
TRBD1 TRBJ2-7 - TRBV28 CASSPYYGTGNEQYF TGTGCCAGCAGTCCATACTACGGGACAGGGAACGAGCAGTACTTC
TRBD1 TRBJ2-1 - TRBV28 CASSAGTGKEEQFF TGTGCCAGCAGTGCCGGGACAGGGAAAGAGGAGCAGTTCTTC
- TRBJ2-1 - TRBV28 CASNHEARIYNEQFF TGTGCCAGCAACCACGAGGCTCGTATCTACAATGAGCAGTTCTTC
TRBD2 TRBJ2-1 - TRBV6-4 CASSAAEGAGKNNEQFF TGTGCCAGCAGCGCCGCGGAGGGAGCGGGAAAAAACAATGAGCAGTTCTTC
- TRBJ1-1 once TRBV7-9 CASSSWVGTEAFF TGTGCCAGCAGCTCTTGGGTGGGCACTGAAGCTTTCTTT
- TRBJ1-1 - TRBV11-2 CASSLDKTEAFF TGTGCCAGCAGCTTAGATAAGACTGAAGCTTTCTTT
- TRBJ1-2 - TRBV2 CASSEGGLRDGYTF TGTGCCAGCAGTGAGGGGGGACTTCGCGATGGCTACACCTTC
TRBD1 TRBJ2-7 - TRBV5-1 CASSFTGGEQYF TGCGCCAGCAGCTTTACAGGGGGCGAGCAGTACTTC
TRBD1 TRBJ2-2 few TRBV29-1 CSVEEETGDTGELFF TGCAGCGTTGAAGAGGAGACAGGGGACACCGGGGAGCTGTTTTTT
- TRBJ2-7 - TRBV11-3 CASSFSDSYEQYF TGTGCCAGCAGCTTTTCGGACTCCTACGAGCAGTACTTC
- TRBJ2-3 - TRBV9 CASSVTVLGTDTQYF TGTGCCAGCAGCGTAACCGTTCTAGGCACAGATACGCAGTATTTT
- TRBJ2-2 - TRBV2 CASSPSLDGTGELFF TGTGCCAGCAGCCCCAGCTTGGATGGCACCGGGGAGCTGTTTTTT
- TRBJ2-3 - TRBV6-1 CASSETGLTQYF TGTGCCAGCAGTGAAACAGGGCTCACGCAGTATTTT
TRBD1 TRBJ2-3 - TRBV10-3 CAISESDRGPWTQYF TGTGCCATCAGTGAGTCTGACAGGGGCCCCTGGACGCAGTATTTT
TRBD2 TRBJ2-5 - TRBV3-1 CASSLLPGLAGHQETQYF TGTGCCAGCAGCCTCCTCCCTGGACTAGCGGGCCACCAAGAGACCCAGTACTTC
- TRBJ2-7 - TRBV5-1 CASSLRGTESSYEQYF TGCGCCAGCAGCTTAAGGGGGACGGAGAGCTCCTACGAGCAGTACTTC
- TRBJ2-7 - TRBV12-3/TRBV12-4 CASSPGGDEQYF TGTGCCAGCAGCCCAGGAGGGGATGAGCAGTACTTC
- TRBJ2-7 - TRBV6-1 CASRDPPYEQYF TGTGCCAGCAGGGACCCTCCCTACGAGCAGTACTTC
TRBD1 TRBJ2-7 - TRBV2 CAIGTGTSYEQYF TGTGCCATCGGGACAGGAACCTCCTACGAGCAGTACTTC
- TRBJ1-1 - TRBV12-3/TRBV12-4 CASRGVQGPEAFF TGTGCCAGCAGGGGGGTCCAGGGCCCTGAAGCTTTCTTT
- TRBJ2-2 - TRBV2 CASSEKLENTGELFF TGTGCCAGCAGCGAAAAGCTAGAGAACACCGGGGAGCTGTTTTTT
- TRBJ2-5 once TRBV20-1 CSARDITETQYF TGCAGTGCTAGAGACATCACAGAGACCCAGTACTTC
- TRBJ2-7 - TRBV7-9 CASSLIAFPYEQYF TGTGCCAGCAGCTTAATCGCCTTCCCCTACGAGCAGTACTTC
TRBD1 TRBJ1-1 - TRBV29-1 CSVDLQGVYTEAFF TGCAGCGTTGATTTGCAGGGGGTGTACACTGAAGCTTTCTTT
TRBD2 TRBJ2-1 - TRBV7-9 CASSRLAGGQGEQFF TGTGCCAGCAGCCGACTAGCGGGAGGTCAGGGTGAGCAGTTCTTC
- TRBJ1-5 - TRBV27 CASSFGGPGQPQHF TGTGCCAGCAGTTTTGGGGGGCCCGGTCAGCCCCAGCATTTT
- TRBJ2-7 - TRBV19 CASSISETYEQYF TGTGCCAGTAGTATTTCGGAGACCTACGAGCAGTACTTC
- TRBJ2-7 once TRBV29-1 CSVVGLRDYEQYF TGCAGCGTTGTCGGCTTACGGGACTACGAGCAGTACTTC
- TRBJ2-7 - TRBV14 CASSPLERKDSFYEQYF TGTGCCAGCAGCCCCCTAGAGAGGAAGGACAGCTTTTACGAGCAGTACTTC
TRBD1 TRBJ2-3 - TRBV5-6 CASEGAGDTQYF TGTGCCAGCGAGGGGGCGGGTGATACGCAGTATTTT
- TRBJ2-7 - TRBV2 CASRRGAYEQYF TGTGCCAGCAGGAGGGGAGCCTACGAGCAGTACTTC
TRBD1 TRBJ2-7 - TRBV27 CASAGGTGSYEQYF TGTGCCAGCGCGGGCGGGACAGGGTCCTACGAGCAGTACTTC
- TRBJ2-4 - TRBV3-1 CASSFGENIQYF TGTGCCAGCAGTTTCGGGGAAAACATTCAGTACTTC
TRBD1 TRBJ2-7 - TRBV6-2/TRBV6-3 CASSPWDRGPYEQYF TGTGCCAGCAGTCCGTGGGACAGGGGGCCCTACGAGCAGTACTTC
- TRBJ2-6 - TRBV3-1 CASSQEDRANVLTF TGTGCCAGCAGCCAGGAGGACAGGGCCAACGTCCTGACTTTC
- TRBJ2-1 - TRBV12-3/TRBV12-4 CASRSGTPGYNEQFF TGTGCCAGCAGGTCCGGGACCCCCGGGTACAATGAGCAGTTCTTC
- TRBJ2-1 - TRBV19 CASSKEYEQFF TGTGCCAGTAGTAAGGAGTATGAGCAGTTCTTC
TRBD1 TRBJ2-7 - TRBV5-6 CASSSGTAFLEQYF TGTGCCAGCAGCTCCGGGACAGCCTTCCTCGAGCAGTACTTC
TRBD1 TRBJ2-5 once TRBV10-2 CASSRQGKGETQYF TGCGCCAGCAGCAGACAGGGAAAGGGGGAGACCCAGTACTTC
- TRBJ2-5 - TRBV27 CASGPGTGGETQYF TGTGCCAGCGGCCCCGGGACTGGGGGAGAGACCCAGTACTTC
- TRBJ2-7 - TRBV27 CASSLSAAREQYF TGTGCCAGCAGTTTATCAGCGGCGCGGGAGCAGTACTTC
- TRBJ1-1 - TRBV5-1 CASSLGGGITEAFF TGCGCCAGCAGCTTGGGAGGGGGGATCACTGAAGCTTTCTTT
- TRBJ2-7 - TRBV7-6 CASSLSAFRAYEQYF TGTGCCAGCAGCTTATCGGCATTCAGAGCCTACGAGCAGTACTTC
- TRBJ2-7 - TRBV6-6 CASSYSTYEQYF TGTGCCAGCAGTTACTCCACCTACGAGCAGTACTTC
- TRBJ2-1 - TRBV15 CATSRIHANNEQFF TGTGCCACCAGCCGGATCCACGCCAACAATGAGCAGTTCTTC
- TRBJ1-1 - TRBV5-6 CASSLGVAEAFF TGTGCCAGCAGCCTTGGGGTCGCCGAAGCTTTCTTT
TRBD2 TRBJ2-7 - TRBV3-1 CASSQEIAGASEQYF TGTGCCAGCAGCCAAGAGATAGCGGGAGCAAGCGAGCAGTACTTC
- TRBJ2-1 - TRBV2 CASIGDYNEQFF TGTGCCAGCATAGGGGATTACAATGAGCAGTTCTTC
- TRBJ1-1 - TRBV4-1 CASSQDRYSWNTEAFF TGCGCCAGCAGCCAAGATCGGTACAGCTGGAACACTGAAGCTTTCTTT
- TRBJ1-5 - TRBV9 CASSVGNTLGQPQHF TGTGCCAGCAGCGTAGGTAACACGCTGGGTCAGCCCCAGCATTTT
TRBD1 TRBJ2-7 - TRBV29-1 CSGRDRASYEQYF TGCAGCGGTCGGGACAGGGCGAGCTACGAGCAGTACTTC
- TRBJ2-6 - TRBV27 CASSHISGANVLTF TGTGCCAGCAGTCACATCTCTGGGGCCAACGTCCTGACTTTC
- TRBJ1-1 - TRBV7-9 CASSLARRENTEAFF TGTGCCAGCAGCTTAGCGCGCAGGGAGAACACTGAAGCTTTCTTT
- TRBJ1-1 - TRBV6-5 CASSYKQGNTEAFF TGTGCCAGCAGTTACAAACAAGGGAACACTGAAGCTTTCTTT
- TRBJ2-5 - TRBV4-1 CASSQDTAGSSTPPYF TGCGCCAGCAGCCAGGATACCGCAGGGTCCTCCACCCCCCCGTACTTC